A single sample gave rise to the 29 T cell receptor beta chains below, sequenced in a study of OX40 agonist ivuxolimab in advanced cancers. Clones were read by immunoSEQ multiplex PCR, and TCRdb kept only the in-frame ones, dropping some. Among 50,000 to 65,000 clones listed, 80% to 95% were seen once. The source was CD4+ or CD8+ T cells sorted from blood, collected in a trial of the OX40 agonist ivuxolimab. The source of these receptors is an adult with an advanced solid tumor such as melanoma, head and neck, liver or kidney cancer.

The chain carries TRBV2 and TRBJ1-6, with D possibly matching TRBD1 (6 bases). V was trimmed by 6 bases and J by 5 bases, leaving 17 bases between them. Germline CDR1 is SNHLY and CDR2 is FYNNEI. The CDR3 length is 16 residues. The CDR3 reads CASSDETGRNNSPLHF. The CDR3 DNA reads as TGTGCCAGCAGCGATGAGACAGGACGTAATAATTCACCCCTCCACTTT.

The chain joins TRBV4-1 to TRBJ1-5; possible D gene TRBD1, 5 bases. The germline V gene has CDR1 MGHRA and CDR2 YSYEKL. The V and J ends lost 0 bases and 5 bases respectively, with 14 bases between them. The CDR3 loop spans 16 amino acids. The CDR3 DNA sequence: TGCGCCAGCAGCCAAGATCGGGGGGGTTGGGATCAGCCCCAGCATTTT. It codes for CASSQDRGGWDQPQHF.

This chain links TRBV2 with TRBJ2-1; D might be TRBD2 (5 bases). From germline, CDR1 is SNHLY and CDR2 FYNNEI. The CDR3 is 14 amino acids. The V and J ends lost 4 bases and 6 bases respectively, with 13 bases between them. CDR3 coding DNA: TGTGCCAGCAGTGGCTCGGGGATGGGCAATGAGCAGTTCTTC. This encodes CASSGSGMGNEQFF. Together with reference TRBV2 and TRBJ2-1, the CDR3 gives the full variable domain: EPEVTQTPSHQVTQMGQEVILRCVPISNHLYFYWYRQILGQKVEFLVSFYNNEISEKSEIFDDQFSVERPDGSNFTLKIRSTKLEDSAMYFCASSGSGMGNEQFFGPGTRLTVL.

The chain combines TRBV19 with TRBJ1-4; D is uncertain. The CDR3 extends over 14 amino acids. Germline V gives CDR1 LNHDA, CDR2 SQIVND (reference sequence). Trimming cost V 6 bases and J 0 bases, with 8 bases left between them. CDR3 sequence (DNA): TGTGCCAGTAGCGACCGCGCAACTAATGAAAAACTGTTTTTT. Its protein product is CASSDRATNEKLFF.

The chain combines TRBV27 with TRBJ1-6; D perhaps matches TRBD1 (6 bases). CDR1 and CDR2 (germline): MNHEY, SMNVEV (reference sequence). The CDR3 length is 13 residues. Trimming took 7 bases from V and 7 from J, leaving 11 bases between them. The DNA of the CDR3 is TGTGCCAGCACCACAGGGTTGAATTCACCCCTCCACTTT. Residues: CASTTGLNSPLHF.

The J gene is TRBJ2-3, the V gene TRBV28; D gene ambiguous. V lost 2 bases, J lost 0 bases, and 6 bases lay in between. Germline values: CDR1 MDHEN, CDR2 SYDVKM. This CDR3 is built from 14 residues. CDR3 loop: CASSLGASTDTQYF. The CDR3 coding sequence is TGTGCCAGCAGTTTAGGTGCAAGCACAGATACGCAGTATTTT.

The chain carries TRBV27 and TRBJ2-2; D is unclear. CDR3 length equals 12 residues. CDR1 is MNHEY, CDR2 SMNVEV, per germline (reference sequence). Trimming shortened V by 11 bases and J by 0 bases, and 7 bases separated the two germline ends. The CDR3 protein is CALRSNTGELFF. The CDR3 DNA reads as TGTGCCTTGCGATCGAACACCGGGGAGCTGTTTTTT.

This chain links TRBV6-5 with TRBJ2-7, with D perhaps TRBD2 (6 bases). V lost 2 bases and J 3 bases, leaving 14 bases between the germline ends. The CDR3 consists of 15 residues. Germline-derived CDR1 and CDR2 are MNHEY and SVGAGI. The chain's CDR3 is CASSYKASELYEQYF. CDR3 nucleotides: TGTGCCAGCAGTTACAAGGCTAGCGAGCTCTACGAGCAGTACTTC.

The chain couples TRBV29-1 to TRBJ2-3; 10 bases map to TRBD2. Losses at the gene ends were 3 bases for V and 3 bases for J; bases not matched to a gene: 0. Germline V gene data show CDR1 as SQVTM and CDR2 as ANQGSEA. The length of the CDR3 is 13 residues. CDR3 nucleotides: TGCAGCGTTGATAGCGGGAGGACAGATACGCAGTATTTT. Residues: CSVDSGRTDTQYF.

The V call is TRBV2, the J call TRBJ2-7, with D hard to call. Germline values: CDR1 SNHLY, CDR2 FYNNEI. This CDR3 contains 14 residues. The V and J ends lost 3 bases and 2 bases respectively, with 11 bases between them. The CDR3 DNA reads TGTGCCAGCAGTGAGGGCCGAACACCCTACGAGCAGTACTTC. This codes for CASSEGRTPYEQYF.

This clone was seen a single time. The V gene is TRBV15, the J gene TRBJ2-1; 11 nucleotides match TRBD2. V was pared by 3 bases and J by 9 bases, with 10 bases of the junction left unmatched. The CDR3 has 16 residues. Germline V CDR1 and CDR2: LNHNV, YYDKDF (reference sequence). The CDR3 sequence is CATSRDDSGGASEQFF. CDR3 bases: TGTGCCACCAGCAGGGACGATAGCGGGGGGGCCTCTGAGCAGTTCTTC.

The chain couples TRBV5-1 to TRBJ1-1; D is unresolved. Trimming removed 1 base at V and 3 bases at J, with 13 bases between. The CDR3 is made up of 15 amino acids. CDR1 and CDR2 (germline): SGHRS, YFSETQ. CDR3 protein: CASSLILGYDTEAFF. CDR3 nucleotides: TGCGCCAGCAGCTTGATCTTGGGATACGACACTGAAGCTTTCTTT.

The rearrangement links TRBV10-2 to TRBJ1-4; D is unresolved. V lost 1 base, J lost 1 base, and 7 bases lay in between. Germline V gene lookup returns CDR1 WSHSY and CDR2 SAAADI. The CDR3 has 15 residues. CDR3 coding DNA: TGCGCCAGCAGTGAGTGGGGAGGAACTAATGAAAAACTGTTTTTT. Translation: CASSEWGGTNEKLFF.

The chain is built from TRBV4-3 and TRBJ1-5; TRBD1 is a possible D gene (5 bases). Germline V gives CDR1 LGHNA, CDR2 YSLEER. CDR3 length equals 13 residues. The germline V and J ends were trimmed by 4 bases and 4 bases, with 8 bases remaining between them. The CDR3 sequence: CASSRGQNQPQHF. In DNA, the CDR3 is TGCGCCAGCAGCCGAGGACAAAATCAGCCCCAGCATTTT.

The DNA of the CDR3 is TGTGCCAGTAGTGGGGAGACAGTCATGAACACTGAAGCTTTCTTT. Amino acid sequence: CASSGETVMNTEAFF. The genes are TRBV19 and TRBJ1-1, with TRBD1 as a possible D gene (5 bases). V was cut by 5 bases and J by 0 bases, with 13 bases left in between. CDR3 length: 15 amino acids. The germline V gene encodes CDR1 LNHDA and CDR2 SQIVND (reference sequence).

This chain connects TRBV9 to TRBJ2-7; D is ambiguous. CDR3 length equals 13 residues. Trimming removed 0 bases at V and 4 bases at J, with 8 bases between. From germline, CDR1 is SGDLS and CDR2 YYNGEE. DNA of the CDR3: TGTGCCAGCAGCGTAGGGGAAGGGTACGAGCAGTACTTC. Amino acids: CASSVGEGYEQYF. The full variable domain, with the rest looked up from reference TRBV9 and TRBJ2-7, is DSGVTQTPKHLITATGQRVTLRCSPRSGDLSVYWYQQSLDQGLQFLIQYYNGEERAKGNILERFSAQQFPDLHSELNLSSLELGDSALYFCASSVGEGYEQYFGPGTRLTVT.

V usage is TRBV6-5 and J usage is TRBJ2-1, with D possibly being TRBD2 (7 bases). The CDR3 is 14 amino acids. V shed 0 bases and J shed 9 bases, with 12 bases lying between them. The germline V gene has CDR1 MNHEY and CDR2 SVGAGI. CDR3 bases: TGTGCCAGCAGTTACTCTCGGGGGGCCGGTGAGCAGTTCTTC. Encoded protein: CASSYSRGAGEQFF.

The chain recombines TRBV6-5 with TRBJ2-2; possible D gene TRBD1, 5 bases. Germline CDR1 MNHEY, CDR2 SVGAGI. V was clipped by 5 bases and J by 0 bases, with 10 bases between them. CDR3 length: 15 amino acids. The CDR3 here is CASSPDISNTGELFF. The CDR3, as DNA: TGTGCCAGCAGTCCGGACATATCGAACACCGGGGAGCTGTTTTTT.

This clone was observed a handful of times. In the same sample, other DNA sequences code for this CDR3. The rearrangement uses TRBV9 and TRBJ2-7; unclear D gene. Trimming removed 2 bases from V and 0 bases from J, with 6 bases in between. Germline V gives CDR1 SGDLS, CDR2 YYNGEE. The CDR3 extends over 13 amino acids. For the CDR3, the DNA is TGTGCCAGCAGCGTCGGCAGCTCCTACGAGCAGTACTTC. This encodes CASSVGSSYEQYF.

This clone was seen only once. This rearrangement joins TRBV9 to TRBJ1-1; D not resolved. The CDR3 has 12 residues. Germline loops: CDR1 SGDLS, CDR2 YYNGEE. V was clipped by 2 bases and J by 5 bases, with 7 bases between them. The CDR3 DNA is TGTGCCAGCAGCGTCCTAGGGACTGAAGCTTTCTTT. This codes for CASSVLGTEAFF.

The chain carries TRBV7-9 and TRBJ2-5; 8 bases map to TRBD1. Germline assignment: CDR1 SEHNR and CDR2 FQNEAQ (reference sequence). The CDR3 has 16 residues. V lost 1 base to trimming and J lost 4 bases; unmatched junction nucleotides: 8. CDR3 amino acids: CASSLEGQGQRETQYF. The CDR3 DNA sequence: TGTGCCAGCAGCTTAGAAGGACAGGGTCAAAGAGAGACCCAGTACTTC.

J is TRBJ1-1 and V is TRBV5-5; D not certain. The germline CDR1 and CDR2 sequences are SGHKS and YYEKEE (reference sequence). CDR3 size: 14 residues. V lost 1 base and J lost 4, with 11 bases in between. The CDR3: CASSLIPTATEAFF. CDR3 bases: TGTGCCAGCAGCTTGATTCCCACCGCCACTGAAGCTTTCTTT.

The chain is built from TRBV7-2 and TRBJ2-7, with TRBD1 matching 10 bases. Germline assignment: CDR1 SGHTA and CDR2 FQGNSA. Unmatched junction bases numbered 1, after V lost 5 bases and J lost 3 bases. CDR3 length: 13 amino acids. The CDR3 nucleotides are TGTGCCAGCAGCCGGGACAGGGGCTACGAGCAGTACTTC. Translating gives CASSRDRGYEQYF.

The chain combines TRBV4-1 with TRBJ1-6; D is unclear. V was pared by 0 bases and J by 9 bases, with 12 bases between. The CDR3 spans 15 residues. CDR1 and CDR2 from the germline V gene are MGHRA and YSYEKL. The CDR3 spells CASSQDRTLVSPLHF. The CDR3 DNA reads TGCGCCAGCAGCCAAGACCGGACGTTAGTTTCACCCCTCCACTTT.

This clone was observed a few times. The V call is TRBV6-1, the J call TRBJ2-3; 10 bases align to TRBD2. The CDR3 has 19 residues. Germline lookup yields CDR1 MNHNS and CDR2 SASEGT. Unmatched junction bases numbered 14, after V lost 0 bases and J lost 5 bases. The CDR3 DNA sequence: TGTGCCAGCAGTGAAGCGCTCGGGGTAGCGGGAGGCCGGGGAGATACGCAGTATTTT. Translated: CASSEALGVAGGRGDTQYF.

The V gene is TRBV10-3, the J gene TRBJ2-7; TRBD1 agrees at 7 bases. Germline V gives CDR1 ENHRY, CDR2 SYGVKD. V gave up 0 bases and J gave up 0 bases; unmatched junction bases: 5. This CDR3 contains 16 residues. DNA for the CDR3: TGTGCCATCAGTGAGTCACAGGGGCTAAACTCCTACGAGCAGTACTTC. This encodes CAISESQGLNSYEQYF.

V gene TRBV5-1 combines with J gene TRBJ2-7, with TRBD2 matching over 8 bases. Germline lookup yields CDR1 SGHRS and CDR2 YFSETQ. This CDR3 has 15 amino acids. Trimming cost V 4 bases and J 4 bases; bases outside gene matches: 10. CDR3: CASSASGAGGYEQYF. The CDR3 DNA follows: TGCGCCAGCAGCGCCTCGGGGGCGGGAGGATACGAGCAGTACTTC.

This sequence joins TRBV9 and TRBJ2-7; 14 bases agree with TRBD2. V lost 0 bases to trimming and J lost 7 bases; unmatched junction nucleotides: 9. Germline V CDR1 and CDR2: SGDLS, YYNGEE. The CDR3 runs to 17 residues. The CDR3 DNA sequence: TGTGCCAGCAGCGTAGAAGGGGGACTAGCGGGAGACGATGAGCAGTACTTC. Translation gives CASSVEGGLAGDDEQYF.

This clone was found once. This chain connects TRBV4-1 to TRBJ1-3; D gene ambiguous. Germline lookup yields CDR1 MGHRA and CDR2 YSYEKL. V was trimmed by 0 bases and J by 4 bases, leaving 10 bases between them. This CDR3 is built from 15 residues. The CDR3 sequence: CASSQDPQSGNTIYF. The CDR3 coding sequence is TGCGCCAGCAGCCAAGATCCCCAGTCCGGAAACACCATATATTTT.